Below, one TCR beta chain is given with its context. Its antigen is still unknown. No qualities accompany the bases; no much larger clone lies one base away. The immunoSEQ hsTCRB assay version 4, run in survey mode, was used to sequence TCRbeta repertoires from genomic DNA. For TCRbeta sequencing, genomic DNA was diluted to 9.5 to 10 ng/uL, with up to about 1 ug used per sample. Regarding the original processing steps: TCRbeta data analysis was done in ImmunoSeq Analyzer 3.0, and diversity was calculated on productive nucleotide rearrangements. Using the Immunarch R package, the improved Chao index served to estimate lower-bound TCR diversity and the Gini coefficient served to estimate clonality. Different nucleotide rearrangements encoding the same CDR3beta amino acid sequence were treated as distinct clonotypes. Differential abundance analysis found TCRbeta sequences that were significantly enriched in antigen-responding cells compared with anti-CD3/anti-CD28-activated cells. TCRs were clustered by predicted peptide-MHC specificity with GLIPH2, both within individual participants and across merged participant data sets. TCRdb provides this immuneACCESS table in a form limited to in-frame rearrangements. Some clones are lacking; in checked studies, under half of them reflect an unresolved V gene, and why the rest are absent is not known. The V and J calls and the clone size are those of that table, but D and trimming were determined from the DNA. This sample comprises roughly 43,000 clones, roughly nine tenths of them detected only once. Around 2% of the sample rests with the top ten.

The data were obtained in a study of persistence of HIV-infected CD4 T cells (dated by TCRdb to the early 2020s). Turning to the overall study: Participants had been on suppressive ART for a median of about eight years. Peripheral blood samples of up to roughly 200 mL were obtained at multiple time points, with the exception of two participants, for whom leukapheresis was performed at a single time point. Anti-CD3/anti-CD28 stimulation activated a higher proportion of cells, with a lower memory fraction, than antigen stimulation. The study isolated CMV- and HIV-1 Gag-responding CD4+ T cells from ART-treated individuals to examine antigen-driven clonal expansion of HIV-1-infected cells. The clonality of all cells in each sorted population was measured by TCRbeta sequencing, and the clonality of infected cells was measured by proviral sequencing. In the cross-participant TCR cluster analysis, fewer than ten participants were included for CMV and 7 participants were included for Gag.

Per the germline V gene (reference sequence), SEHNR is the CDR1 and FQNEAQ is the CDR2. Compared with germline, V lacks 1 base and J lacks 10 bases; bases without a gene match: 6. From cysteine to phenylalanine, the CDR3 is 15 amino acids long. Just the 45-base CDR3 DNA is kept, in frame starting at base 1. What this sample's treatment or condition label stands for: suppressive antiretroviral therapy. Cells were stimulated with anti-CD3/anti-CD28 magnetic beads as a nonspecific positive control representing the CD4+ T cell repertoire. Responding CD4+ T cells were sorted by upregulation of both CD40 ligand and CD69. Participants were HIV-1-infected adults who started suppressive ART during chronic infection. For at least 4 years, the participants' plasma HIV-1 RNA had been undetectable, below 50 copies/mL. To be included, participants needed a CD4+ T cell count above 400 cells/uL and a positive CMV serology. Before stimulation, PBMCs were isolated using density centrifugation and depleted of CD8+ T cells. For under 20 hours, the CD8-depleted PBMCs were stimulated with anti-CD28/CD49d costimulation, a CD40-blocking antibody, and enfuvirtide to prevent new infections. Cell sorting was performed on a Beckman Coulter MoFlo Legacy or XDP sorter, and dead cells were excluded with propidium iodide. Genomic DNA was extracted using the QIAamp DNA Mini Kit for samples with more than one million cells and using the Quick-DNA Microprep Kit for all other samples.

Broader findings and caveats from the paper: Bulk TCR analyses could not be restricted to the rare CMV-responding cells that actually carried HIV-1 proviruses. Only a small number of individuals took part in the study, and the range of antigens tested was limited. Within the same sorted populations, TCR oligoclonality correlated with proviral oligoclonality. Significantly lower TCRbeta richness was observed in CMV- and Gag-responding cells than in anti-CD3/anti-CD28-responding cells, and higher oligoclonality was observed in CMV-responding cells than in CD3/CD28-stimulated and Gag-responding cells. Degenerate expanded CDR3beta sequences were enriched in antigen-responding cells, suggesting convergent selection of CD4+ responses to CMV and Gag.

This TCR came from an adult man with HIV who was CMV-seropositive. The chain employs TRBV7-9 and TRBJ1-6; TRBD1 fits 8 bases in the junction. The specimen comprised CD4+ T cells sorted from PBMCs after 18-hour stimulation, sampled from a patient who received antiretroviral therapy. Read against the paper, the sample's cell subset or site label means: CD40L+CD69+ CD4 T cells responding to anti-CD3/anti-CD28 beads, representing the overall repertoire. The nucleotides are TGTGCCAGCAGCTTAGACCAGGGGGCGGGATCACCCCTCCACTTT. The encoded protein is CASSLDQGAGSPLHF.